A selection of T cell receptor beta chains follows, all from one sample in a study of blood T cell repertoires in COVID-19. The protocol was immunoSEQ multiplex PCR, while the TCRdb copy is restricted to in-frame clones and leaves out a portion. The sample holds about 87,000 clones, approximately 75% seen once. The sequenced sample was peripheral blood. The receptor set was obtained from a woman aged 45 to 65 with acute or convalescent COVID-19. CDR3s include the opening cysteine and the closing phenylalanine or tryptophan. Size is omitted from some rows. Given values are once, few, many or a class for expanded clones.

length: 15; V: TRBV18; J: TRBJ1-6; size: NA; CDR3: CASSPGAAQSSPLHF
length: 12; V: TRBV13; J: TRBJ1-4; size: NA; CDR3: CASSGRGEKLFF
length: 13; V: TRBV6-5; J: TRBJ1-1; size: NA; CDR3: CASRSTVVDEAFF
length: 14; V: TRBV2; J: TRBJ2-2; size: NA; CDR3: CASSMTGNTGELFF
length: 19; V: TRBV30; J: TRBJ1-5; size: NA; CDR3: CAWSAISAGTGGSNQPQHF
length: 13; V: TRBV18; J: TRBJ1-1; size: NA; CDR3: CASSNRGGTEAFF
length: 15; V: TRBV28; J: TRBJ1-5; size: NA; CDR3: CASSTTGGRGQPQHF
length: 13; V: TRBV5-1; J: TRBJ2-7; size: NA; CDR3: CASSRDRSYEQYF
length: 14; V: TRBV19; J: TRBJ1-5; size: NA; CDR3: CASSTGVLNQPQHF
length: 14; V: TRBV2; J: TRBJ1-1; size: few; CDR3: CASSGDQGSGRAFF
length: 14; V: TRBV5-1; J: TRBJ2-5; size: few; CDR3: CASSDSGGPQTQYF
length: 15; V: TRBV5-5; J: TRBJ2-5; size: NA; CDR3: CASSPHGTEQETQYF
length: 15; V: TRBV28; J: TRBJ1-6; size: NA; CDR3: CASSPGQALNSPLHF
length: 17; V: TRBV5-4; J: TRBJ1-2; size: NA; CDR3: CASSPGTGGISNYGYTF
length: 13; V: TRBV21-1; J: TRBJ1-1; size: once; CDR3: CASSVQFYTEAFF
length: 13; V: TRBV2; J: TRBJ2-1; size: NA; CDR3: CASSLLGPNEQFF
length: 15; V: TRBV3-1/TRBV3-2; J: TRBJ1-5; size: NA; CDR3: CASSRSGGGNQPQHF
length: 20; V: TRBV6-6; J: TRBJ1-6; size: NA; CDR3: CASSQPDRERVRVGNSPLHF
length: 13; V: TRBV28; J: TRBJ1-2; size: NA; CDR3: CASSLDNLYGYTF
length: 15; V: TRBV11-2; J: TRBJ1-2; size: NA; CDR3: CASSLGGLRAYGYTF
length: 14; V: TRBV5-4; J: TRBJ1-1; size: NA; CDR3: CASSPTPGGTEAFF
length: 15; V: TRBV2; J: TRBJ1-6; size: once; CDR3: CASSEGTENNSPLHF
length: 14; V: TRBV6-1; J: TRBJ1-2; size: few; CDR3: CASRRKGMSWGYTF
length: 13; V: TRBV5-1; J: TRBJ1-4; size: once; CDR3: CASSLGEEKKLFF
length: 12; V: TRBV12-5; J: TRBJ2-3; size: NA; CDR3: CASGLAPGTPVF
length: 14; V: TRBV7-9; J: TRBJ1-2; size: NA; CDR3: CASIQGAANYGYTF
length: 15; V: TRBV27; J: TRBJ1-3; size: many; CDR3: CASRQITGAGNTIYF
length: 19; V: TRBV5-6; J: TRBJ1-4; size: NA; CDR3: CASRRKGPGEYGANEKLFF
length: 12; V: TRBV7-9; J: TRBJ1-1; size: NA; CDR3: CASSWVGTEAFF
length: 13; V: TRBV7-7; J: TRBJ2-1; size: once; CDR3: CASSPQGGNEQFF
length: 14; V: TRBV5-1; J: TRBJ1-1; size: NA; CDR3: CASSLGNLATEAFF
length: 11; V: TRBV6-5; J: TRBJ1-3; size: NA; CDR3: CASTAPGHIYF
length: 13; V: TRBV2; J: TRBJ1-2; size: NA; CDR3: CASRPQTRDRELF
length: 13; V: TRBV2; J: TRBJ1-1; size: NA; CDR3: CASSVTGLTEAFF
length: 14; V: TRBV19; J: TRBJ2-7; size: NA; CDR3: CASSPRTMDNEQYF